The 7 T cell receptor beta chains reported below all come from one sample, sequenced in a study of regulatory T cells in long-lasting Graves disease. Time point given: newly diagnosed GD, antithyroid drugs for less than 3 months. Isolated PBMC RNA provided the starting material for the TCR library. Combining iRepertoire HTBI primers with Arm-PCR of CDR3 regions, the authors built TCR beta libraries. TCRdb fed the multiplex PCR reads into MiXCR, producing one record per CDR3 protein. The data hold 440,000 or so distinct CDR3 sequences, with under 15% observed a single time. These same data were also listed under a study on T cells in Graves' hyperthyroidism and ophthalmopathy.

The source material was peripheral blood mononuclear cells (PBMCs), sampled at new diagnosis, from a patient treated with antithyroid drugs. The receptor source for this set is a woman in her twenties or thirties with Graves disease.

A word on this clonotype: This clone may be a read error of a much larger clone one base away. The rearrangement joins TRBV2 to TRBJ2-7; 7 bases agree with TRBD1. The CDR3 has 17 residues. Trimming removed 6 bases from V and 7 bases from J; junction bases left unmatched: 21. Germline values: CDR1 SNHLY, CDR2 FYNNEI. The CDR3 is CASRVIKTGSTYNEQYF. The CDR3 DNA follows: TGTGCCAGCAGGGTAATTAAGACAGGGTCTACCTACAATGAGCAGTACTTC.

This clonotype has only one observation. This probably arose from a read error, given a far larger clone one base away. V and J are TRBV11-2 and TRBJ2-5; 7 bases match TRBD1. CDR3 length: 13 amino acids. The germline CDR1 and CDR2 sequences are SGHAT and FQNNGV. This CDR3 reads CAGSQDREGTQYF. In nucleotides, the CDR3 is TGTGCCGGCAGCCAAGACAGGGAAGGGACCCAGTACTTC. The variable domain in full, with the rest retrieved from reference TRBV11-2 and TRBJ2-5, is EAGVAQSPRYKIIEKRQSVAFWCNPISGHATLYWYQQILGQGPKLLIQFQNNGVVDDSQLPKDRFSAERLKGVDSTLKIQPAKLEDSAVYLCAGSQDREGTQYFGPGTRLLVL.

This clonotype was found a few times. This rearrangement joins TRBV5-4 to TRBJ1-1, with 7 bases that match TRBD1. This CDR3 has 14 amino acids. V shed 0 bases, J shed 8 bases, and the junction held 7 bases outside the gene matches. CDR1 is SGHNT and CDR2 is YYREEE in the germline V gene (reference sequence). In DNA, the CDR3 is TGTGCCAGCAGCTTGGAGCGACAGGGCGAGGAAGCTTTCTTT. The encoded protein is CASSLERQGEEAFF. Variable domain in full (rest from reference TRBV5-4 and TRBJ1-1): ETGVTQSPTHLIKTRGQQVTLRCSSQSGHNTVSWYQQALGQGPQFIFQYYREEENGRGNFPPRFSGLQFPNYSSELNVNALELDDSALYLCASSLERQGEEAFFGQGTRLTVV.

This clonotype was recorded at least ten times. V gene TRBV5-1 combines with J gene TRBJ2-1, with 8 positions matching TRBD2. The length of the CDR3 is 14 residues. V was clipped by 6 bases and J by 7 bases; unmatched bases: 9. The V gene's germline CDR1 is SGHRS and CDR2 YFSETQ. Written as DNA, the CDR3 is TGCGCCAGCAAGCGGGAACTAGCGGCGAATGAGCAGTTCTTC. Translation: CASKRELAANEQFF.

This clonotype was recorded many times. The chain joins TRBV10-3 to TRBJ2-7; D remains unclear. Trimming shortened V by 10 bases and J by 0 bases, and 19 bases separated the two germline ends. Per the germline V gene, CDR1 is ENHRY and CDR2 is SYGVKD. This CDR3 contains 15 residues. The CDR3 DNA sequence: TGTGCCACCACGGGTGAAGGCTCTGTCTCCTACGAGCAGTACTTC. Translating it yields CATTGEGSVSYEQYF.

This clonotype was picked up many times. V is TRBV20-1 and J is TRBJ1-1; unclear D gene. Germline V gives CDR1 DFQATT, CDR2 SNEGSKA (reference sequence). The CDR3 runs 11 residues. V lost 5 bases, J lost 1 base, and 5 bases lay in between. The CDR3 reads CSAVGNTEAFF. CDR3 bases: TGCAGTGCTGTGGGGAACACTGAAGCTTTCTTT.

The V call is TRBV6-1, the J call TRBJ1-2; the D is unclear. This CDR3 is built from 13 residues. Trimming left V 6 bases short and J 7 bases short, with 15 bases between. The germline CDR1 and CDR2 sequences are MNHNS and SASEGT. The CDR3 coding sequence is TGTGCCAGCAGCGGACTATTAACTGGTGGCTACACCTTC. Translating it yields CASSGLLTGGYTF.